Listed here are 10 T cell receptor beta chains from one sample, sequenced in a study of shared clonotypes between healthy human individuals. Repertoires were generated with immunoSEQ multiplex PCR, while TCRdb's copy carries only in-frame clones and drops some. The top ten clones hold 0.6% to 0.7% of a sample with about 1.1 million clones, approximately 80% of them seen once. Material: memory CD4+ T cells from PBMCs. Subset described: CD45RA-negative fraction. These receptors originate from a man aged 18 to 29 in good health. Some clones in this sample may be carry-over from other donors' samples.

The rearrangement uses TRBV19 and TRBJ2-3; TRBD2 agrees at 14 bases. The ends lost 8 bases at V and 6 bases at J; junction bases unmatched: 4. This CDR3 region has 14 residues. Germline CDR1 and CDR2: LNHDA and SQIVND (reference sequence). The DNA for the CDR3 is TGTGCCAGTGCGACTAGCGGGAGGGGTGATACGCAGTATTTT. It specifies CASATSGRGDTQYF.

The sample holds a few counts of this clone. V and J are TRBV9 and TRBJ2-1; the match to TRBD2 covers 7 bases. The V segment lost 4 bases and the J segment 4 bases; nucleotides outside the gene matches: 14. CDR1 is SGDLS and CDR2 is YYNGEE in the germline V gene. The CDR3 runs 17 residues. This CDR3 is CASSLNPAGPLYNEQFF. The CDR3 coding sequence is TGTGCCAGCAGCCTTAATCCAGCGGGACCCTTGTACAATGAGCAGTTCTTC.

CDR3 amino acids: CASSLGSSGRTDTQYF. The CDR3 coding sequence is TGTGCCAGCAGCTTAGGATCTAGCGGGAGAACAGATACGCAGTATTTT. This chain connects TRBV11-2 to TRBJ2-3, with 10 nucleotides matching TRBD2. The J segment lost 3 bases and the V segment lost 1 base, leaving 4 bases of the junction unmatched. Germline V gene lookup returns CDR1 SGHAT and CDR2 FQNNGV. The CDR3 runs to 16 residues.

This clone showed up just a few times. The sample has other DNA sequences that encode this CDR3 too. The chain carries TRBV5-4 and TRBJ2-3, with 14 bases matching TRBD2. CDR1 SGHNT and CDR2 YYREEE come from the germline V gene (reference sequence). CDR3 length: 16 amino acids. J was trimmed by 3 bases and V by 3 bases; bases with no gene match: 3. DNA for the CDR3: TGTGCCAGCAGCTGGGGACTAGCGGGAGCGACAGATACGCAGTATTTT. Translated, it gives CASSWGLAGATDTQYF.

About this clone itself: The sample carries other DNA sequences with the same CDR3. V gene TRBV19 combines with J gene TRBJ1-5; 9 bases fit TRBD1. The CDR3 is 18 amino acids. Germline V gene lookup returns CDR1 LNHDA and CDR2 SQIVND (reference sequence). Trimming at V came to 0 bases and at J to 0 bases, leaving 6 bases not matched to a gene. CDR3 DNA sequence: TGTGCCAGTAGTATAGATCGGGGACAGGGCTATAGCAATCAGCCCCAGCATTTT. This encodes CASSIDRGQGYSNQPQHF.

The rearrangement joins TRBV28 to TRBJ1-3; a weak D match, TRBD1 (5 bases). CDR3 length: 16 amino acids. Germline assignment: CDR1 MDHEN and CDR2 SYDVKM. V lost 4 bases and J lost 8, with 21 bases in between. CDR3 bases: TGTGCCAGCAGTTCTCCACGACAGAAGAGGGGACACACCATATATTTT. It translates to CASSSPRQKRGHTIYF.

The genes are TRBV7-3 and TRBJ2-1, with TRBD2 matching over 10 bases. CDR3 size: 17 residues. V dropped 6 bases and J dropped 1; count of bases not matched to a gene: 9. Germline V gene lookup returns CDR1 SGHTA and CDR2 FQGTGA. The CDR3 protein is CASSSGAGGPSYNEQFF. The CDR3 bases are TGTGCCAGCAGTTCTGGAGCGGGAGGGCCTTCCTACAATGAGCAGTTCTTC.

The V and J genes are TRBV6-5 and TRBJ2-7; D may match TRBD1 or TRBD2 (5 bases each). The V end was cut by 0 bases, the J end by 3 bases, with 9 bases between. This CDR3 contains 14 residues. Per the germline V gene, CDR1 is MNHEY and CDR2 is SVGAGI. CDR3: CASSYSMRGYEQYF. The CDR3 region has the DNA TGTGCCAGCAGTTACTCGATGAGGGGCTACGAGCAGTACTTC.

The CDR3 bases are TGTGCCAGCAGCCTTAGCGGGAGGGCCGCCGAGCAGTACTTC. It is translated as CASSLSGRAAEQYF. The chain carries TRBV14 and TRBJ2-7; 11 nucleotides agree with TRBD2. CDR1 and CDR2 (germline): SGHDN, FVKESK. Trimming took 4 bases from V and 6 from J; bases not matched to a gene: 5. The CDR3 is 14 amino acids.

This chain links TRBV15 with TRBJ1-2; maybe TRBD1 (5 bases). This CDR3 is 14 amino acids long. Germline assignment: CDR1 LNHNV and CDR2 YYDKDF (reference sequence). The V end lost 1 base, the J end lost 3 bases, and 9 bases lay between the germline ends. The chain's CDR3 is CATSRGTGYYGYTF. CDR3 DNA: TGTGCCACCAGCAGAGGTACAGGCTACTATGGCTACACCTTC.